These 27 T cell receptor beta chains were all obtained from the same sample, sequenced in a study of shared clonotypes between healthy human individuals. Profiling relied on immunoSEQ multiplex PCR, and the TCRdb table lists in-frame clones only, not all of them. The sample lists 1 million to 1.2 million clones; around three quarters were seen once. The specimen was memory CD4+ T cells from PBMCs. Noted subset: CD45RA-negative fraction. The receptor set was obtained from a man aged 18 to 29 in good health. Some clones in this sample may be carry-over from other donors' samples.

The CDR3 nucleotides are TGTGCCAGCAGTGTATTAGGGGTACAGCCCCAGCATTTT. This translates into CASSVLGVQPQHF. The chain employs TRBV2 and TRBJ1-5; the D gene is possibly TRBD1 (5 bases). The CDR3 totals 13 residues. Germline V gives CDR1 SNHLY, CDR2 FYNNEI. V shed 4 bases and J shed 7 bases, with 11 bases lying between them.

This clone was seen a few times. The CDR3 protein is CASSPGQGRSEAFF. The CDR3, as DNA: TGTGCCAGCAGCCCGGGACAGGGTCGATCTGAAGCTTTCTTT. The chain is built from TRBV9 and TRBJ1-1; 9 bases are shared with TRBD1. CDR1 is SGDLS, CDR2 YYNGEE, per germline. V trimming: 4 bases; J trimming: 6 bases; junction bases outside the gene matches: 7. CDR3 size: 14 residues.

The gene calls are TRBV29-1 and TRBJ2-3, with unresolved D. Trimming shortened V by 7 bases and J by 6 bases, and 11 bases separated the two germline ends. The CDR3 has 11 amino acids. From germline, CDR1 is SQVTM and CDR2 ANQGSEA. This CDR3 is CSARVADTQYF. The CDR3, as DNA: TGCAGCGCCCGGGTCGCCGATACGCAGTATTTT.

This clone was seen a few times. The rearrangement uses TRBV7-2 and TRBJ2-5; D uncertain. V lost 5 bases to trimming and J lost 0 bases, with 4 bases between them. Germline-derived CDR1 and CDR2 are SGHTA and FQGNSA. The CDR3 covers 12 residues. CDR3 DNA: TGTGCCAGCAGCCGTTACCAAGAGACCCAGTACTTC. Translating it yields CASSRYQETQYF.

The rearrangement links TRBV28 to TRBJ2-2; 11 bases are a match to TRBD2. CDR1 and CDR2 from the germline V gene are MDHEN and SYDVKM. The V segment lost 6 bases and the J segment 4 bases; nucleotides outside the gene matches: 7. There are 16 residues in the CDR3. The CDR3 nucleotides are TGTGCCAGCAGCTCGATCGGGACTAGCGGCACCGGGGAGCTGTTTTTT. It specifies CASSSIGTSGTGELFF.

This chain links TRBV30 with TRBJ1-6; D gene uncertain. V dropped 2 bases and J dropped 0 bases, with 8 bases sitting between them. CDR1 and CDR2 from the germline V gene are GTSNPN and SVGIG (reference sequence). The length of the CDR3 is 15 residues. The CDR3 nucleotides are TGTGCCTGGAGTCACCTTAGCTCCTATAATTCACCCCTCCACTTT. Its protein is CAWSHLSSYNSPLHF.

This chain connects TRBV11-3 to TRBJ1-3; D uncertain. Germline CDR1 and CDR2: SGHNT and YENEEA. Trimming shortened V by 5 bases and J by 3 bases, and 8 bases separated the two germline ends. The length of the CDR3 is 13 residues. CDR3 protein: CASSAGFGNTIYF. CDR3 nucleotide sequence: TGTGCCAGCAGCGCGGGGTTTGGAAACACCATATATTTT.

About this clone itself: One junction end does not reproduce the germline sequence, and a read error may be involved. CDR3 nucleotides: TGTGCCAGCAGCTTGCCAGATGGGCTTAGAATAATCTTT. Translation: CASSLPDGLRIIF. The chain uses TRBV5-4 and TRBJ1-1; D gene unclear. The CDR3 extends over 13 amino acids. CDR1 and CDR2 from the germline V gene are SGHNT and YYREEE (reference sequence).

This clone showed up just a few times. The rearrangement joins TRBV5-1 to TRBJ2-2; 7 positions match TRBD2. This CDR3 has 17 amino acids. V dropped 0 bases and J dropped 6; count of bases not matched to a gene: 11. Per germline, CDR1 SGHRS and CDR2 YFSETQ. CDR3 amino acids: CASSLDGGSTVSGELFF. In DNA, the CDR3 is TGCGCCAGCAGCTTGGATGGCGGGAGTACGGTTTCCGGGGAGCTGTTTTTT.

The chain combines TRBV7-9 with TRBJ1-2; no clear D gene. The V gene's germline CDR1 is SEHNR and CDR2 FQNEAQ (reference sequence). Between the trimmed V and J ends, which lost 3 bases and 4 bases, there was a span of 9 bases. CDR3 length equals 13 residues. As DNA, the CDR3 is TGTGCCAGCAGCTTCATTTCGGGCTATGGCTACACCTTC. It specifies CASSFISGYGYTF.

The chain recombines TRBV9 with TRBJ2-3, with D possibly TRBD1 on 6 matching bases. Germline V gene sequence: CDR1 SGDLS, CDR2 YYNGEE. V lost 4 bases, J lost 6 bases, and 21 bases lay in between. CDR3 length equals 16 residues. CDR3 loop: CASSPRTVRLGDTQYF. The CDR3 region has the DNA TGTGCCAGCAGCCCACGGACAGTACGCTTAGGTGATACGCAGTATTTT.

This clone was seen once. The chain is built from TRBV5-1 and TRBJ2-7, with TRBD2 matching 9 bases. The CDR3 runs 16 residues. The ends lost 0 bases at V and 3 bases at J; junction bases unmatched: 7. Germline CDR1 SGHRS, CDR2 YFSETQ. The chain's CDR3 is CASSLAASGVLYEQYF. The CDR3 DNA reads TGCGCCAGCAGCTTGGCGGCTAGCGGGGTTCTCTACGAGCAGTACTTC.

The chain couples TRBV5-4 to TRBJ1-4; D unresolved. V was trimmed by 4 bases and J by 8 bases, leaving 18 bases between them. This CDR3 has 15 amino acids. Germline V lookup: CDR1 SGHNT, CDR2 YYREEE (reference sequence). CDR3 residues: CASSANGGSFEKLFF. CDR3 in DNA: TGTGCCAGCAGCGCCAATGGCGGCAGCTTCGAAAAACTGTTTTTT.

V is TRBV5-1 and J is TRBJ2-1; perhaps TRBD1 as D (5 bases). Trimming took off 7 bases at V and 10 bases at J, with 15 bases between the two ends. Germline values: CDR1 SGHRS, CDR2 YFSETQ. The CDR3 length is 12 residues. Here the CDR3 reads CASRERTGEQFF. The CDR3 DNA follows: TGCGCCAGCCGAGAAAGAACAGGCGAGCAGTTCTTC.

The V and J genes are TRBV27 and TRBJ1-5; TRBD1 is a possible D gene (5 bases). Per the germline V gene, CDR1 is MNHEY and CDR2 is SMNVEV (reference sequence). V was trimmed by 0 bases and J by 3 bases, leaving 9 bases between them. This CDR3 region has 15 residues. CDR3: CASSLSGTPNQPQHF. The CDR3 DNA is TGTGCCAGCAGTTTATCGGGGACCCCCAATCAGCCCCAGCATTTT.

The chain has TRBV9 and TRBJ2-3; TRBD2 matches at 9 bases. Trimming took 5 bases from V and 4 from J; bases not matched to a gene: 8. The CDR3 consists of 15 residues. Germline CDR1 and CDR2: SGDLS and YYNGEE. The CDR3 nucleotides read TGTGCCAGCAGTACTAGCGGGTTGGTGGCAGATACGCAGTATTTT. It specifies CASSTSGLVADTQYF.

The rearrangement joins TRBV28 to TRBJ2-1; D is unclear. Looked up from germline, CDR1 is MDHEN and CDR2 is SYDVKM. This CDR3 contains 13 residues. Between the trimmed V and J ends, which lost 10 bases and 1 base, there was a span of 11 bases. This chain's CDR3 is CATSWGSYNEQFF. The CDR3 nucleotides read TGTGCCACCTCCTGGGGTTCCTACAATGAGCAGTTCTTC.

V gene TRBV5-1 combines with J gene TRBJ2-1; D remains ambiguous. Trimming removed 4 bases from V and 6 bases from J, with 14 bases in between. Germline V CDR1 and CDR2: SGHRS, YFSETQ. The CDR3 has 14 residues. CDR3: CASSVYTGTNEQFF. The CDR3 DNA follows: TGCGCCAGCAGCGTATACACTGGTACCAATGAGCAGTTCTTC.

Comment on this clone: Other nucleotide sequences in the sample specify the same CDR3. The rearrangement uses TRBV2 and TRBJ2-3; D not certain. The germline V and J ends were trimmed by 3 bases and 0 bases, with 4 bases remaining between them. The CDR3 has 13 amino acids. CDR1 and CDR2 (germline): SNHLY, FYNNEI. CDR3 protein: CASSEESTDTQYF. The CDR3 nucleotides read TGTGCCAGCAGTGAGGAAAGCACAGATACGCAGTATTTT.

In this sample, this clone turned up many times. The chain carries TRBV7-9 and TRBJ1-3; no clear D. Trimming removed 1 base at V and 5 bases at J, with 9 bases between. Germline V CDR1 and CDR2: SEHNR, FQNEAQ (reference sequence). This CDR3 contains 14 residues. CDR3 in DNA: TGTGCCAGCAGCTTAGAGGGTAATCGAAACACCATATATTTT. This sequence encodes CASSLEGNRNTIYF.

The chain combines TRBV19 with TRBJ2-3; D call uncertain. From germline, CDR1 is LNHDA and CDR2 SQIVND (reference sequence). This CDR3 comprises 12 residues. The ends were cut back, 5 bases at V and 2 bases at J, with 5 bases in the middle. CDR3: CASSRFTDTQYF. The CDR3 DNA reads TGTGCCAGTAGTCGTTTCACAGATACGCAGTATTTT.

This chain links TRBV20-1 with TRBJ1-2; D possibly corresponds to TRBD1 (5 bases). The CDR3 runs 11 residues. CDR1 is DFQATT, CDR2 SNEGSKA, per germline (reference sequence). Trimming stripped 6 bases from V and 8 bases from J, with 13 bases between. DNA of the CDR3: TGCAGTGCCGATAGGGGCAGGGGCTACACCTTC. Translating gives CSADRGRGYTF.

This clone was recorded many times. V is TRBV7-2 and J is TRBJ1-2, with D possibly matching TRBD1 (5 bases). CDR3 length: 16 amino acids. Trimming cost V 1 base and J 2 bases, with 14 bases left between them. Germline V gene data show CDR1 as SGHTA and CDR2 as FQGNSA. The CDR3 spells CASSLVNGGGNYGYTF. For the CDR3, the DNA is TGTGCCAGCAGCTTAGTTAATGGGGGAGGCAACTATGGCTACACCTTC.

The chain employs TRBV7-3 and TRBJ1-2; a weak D match, TRBD1 (6 bases). The germline V gene has CDR1 SGHTA and CDR2 FQGTGA. This CDR3 is built from 13 residues. V dropped 3 bases and J dropped 7 bases, with 12 bases sitting between them. The CDR3 protein is CASSFIGGRGYTF. In DNA form, the CDR3 reads TGTGCCAGCAGCTTTATAGGGGGTCGTGGCTACACCTTC.

To note about this clone: Other DNA sequences from this sample encode an identical CDR3 as well. This rearrangement joins TRBV5-1 to TRBJ2-5; 9 bases map to TRBD1. The germline V gene has CDR1 SGHRS and CDR2 YFSETQ. V was pared by 4 bases and J by 4 bases, with 5 bases of the junction left unmatched. CDR3 length: 14 amino acids. The CDR3, as DNA: TGCGCCAGCAGCCCACAGGGGGCCCGAGAGACCCAGTACTTC. Translation: CASSPQGARETQYF.

This chain uses TRBV29-1 with TRBJ2-5, with 9 bases lining up with TRBD2. The CDR3 spans 15 residues. Trimming at V came to 1 base and at J to 5 bases, leaving 8 bases not matched to a gene. From germline, CDR1 is SQVTM and CDR2 ANQGSEA. CDR3 in amino acids: CSVEGEREVRETQYF. The CDR3 nucleotides are TGCAGCGTTGAAGGCGAGCGGGAGGTCCGGGAGACCCAGTACTTC.

This chain connects TRBV5-5 to TRBJ2-2; D ambiguous. This CDR3 is built from 12 residues. The germline V and J ends were trimmed by 2 bases and 6 bases, with 5 bases remaining between them. From germline, CDR1 is SGHKS and CDR2 YYEKEE (reference sequence). The CDR3 nucleotides read TGTGCCAGCAGCTTCCTTCCCGGGGAGCTGTTTTTT. Residues: CASSFLPGELFF.